A single sample is the source of the 17 T cell receptor beta chains below, sequenced in a study of CD8+ T cells in alopecia areata. After isolation, RNA underwent reverse transcription to generate cDNA as the sequencing template. Measured with immunoSEQ multiplex PCR; TCRdb has only the in-frame clones, and not every one. The table lists some 110,000 clones, about 61% of them singletons. The specimen sequenced was CD4+ T cells sorted from blood. Receptors were obtained from a human donor in good health.

The J gene is TRBJ1-2, the V gene TRBV10-3, with D possibly being TRBD1 (6 bases). This CDR3 spans 13 amino acids. V gave up 3 bases and J gave up 6 bases, with 11 bases separating them. The germline CDR1 and CDR2 sequences are ENHRY and SYGVKD. In DNA form, the CDR3 reads TGTGCCATCAGTGAAGGGGGATACCATGGCTACACCTTC. As protein: CAISEGGYHGYTF.

V is TRBV11-2 and J is TRBJ2-3, with 7 bases that match TRBD2. Germline V gene data show CDR1 as SGHAT and CDR2 as FQNNGV. This CDR3 has 17 residues. Trimming cost V 5 bases and J 2 bases; bases outside gene matches: 13. The CDR3 region is CASSPHQRGPITDTQYF. CDR3 sequence (DNA): TGTGCCAGCAGCCCCCATCAGCGGGGCCCTATCACAGATACGCAGTATTTT.

This chain's CDR3 is CASSLGGAQETQYF. The CDR3 nucleotides are TGTGCCAGCAGCTTGGGGGGGGCCCAAGAGACCCAGTACTTC. V usage is TRBV5-4 and J usage is TRBJ2-5; perhaps D is TRBD1 or TRBD2 (6 bases each). CDR3 size: 14 residues. V dropped 0 bases and J dropped 1 base, with 7 bases sitting between them. In germline, CDR1 is SGHNT, CDR2 YYREEE (reference sequence).

The chain uses TRBV5-4 and TRBJ1-1; TRBD1 might be the D (6 bases). The CDR3 has 14 amino acids. Deletions cut 4 bases from V and 3 bases from J, with 13 bases between. Germline CDR1 is SGHNT and CDR2 is YYREEE (reference sequence). In nucleotides, the CDR3 is TGTGCCAGCAGCCGAAGGGGGGGGGACACTGAAGCTTTCTTT. This gives the protein CASSRRGGDTEAFF.

This chain connects TRBV30 to TRBJ2-3; D is uncertain. V lost 1 base and J lost 3, with 8 bases in between. Germline assignment: CDR1 GTSNPN and CDR2 SVGIG (reference sequence). There are 13 residues in the CDR3. Here the CDR3 reads CAWSGVGTDTQYF. The CDR3 DNA reads TGTGCCTGGAGTGGGGTAGGAACAGATACGCAGTATTTT.

This chain joins TRBV29-1 and TRBJ2-5, with TRBD2 matching 9 bases. The germline V gene has CDR1 SQVTM and CDR2 ANQGSEA. The CDR3 loop spans 15 amino acids. With V trimmed by 6 bases and J by 1 base, 9 bases remained unmatched. CDR3 in amino acids: CSVAPAGGAQETQYF. The CDR3 coding sequence is TGCAGCGTCGCACCCGCGGGGGGGGCCCAAGAGACCCAGTACTTC.

J is TRBJ2-2 and V is TRBV2; D remains ambiguous. CDR1 SNHLY and CDR2 FYNNEI come from the germline V gene. CDR3 length: 12 residues. V lost 6 bases and J lost 6, with 8 bases in between. The CDR3 spells CASRIGPGELFF. The CDR3 DNA reads as TGTGCCAGCAGGATCGGGCCCGGGGAGCTGTTTTTT.

The chain links TRBV29-1 to TRBJ2-5, with TRBD1 matching 8 bases. CDR3 length equals 14 residues. Germline V gives CDR1 SQVTM, CDR2 ANQGSEA. Trimming at V came to 8 bases and at J to 2 bases, leaving 10 bases not matched to a gene. CDR3 amino acids: CSFRGQEQQETQYF. DNA for the CDR3: TGCAGCTTCCGGGGACAGGAGCAACAAGAGACCCAGTACTTC.

The V and J genes are TRBV29-1 and TRBJ2-3, with a weak D call TRBD2 (5 bases). CDR1 and CDR2 from the germline V gene are SQVTM and ANQGSEA. V lost 1 base and J lost 0, with 8 bases in between. CDR3 size: 14 residues. The CDR3 bases are TGCAGCGTTGAAGGCAGGACTAGCACAGATACGCAGTATTTT. Translated: CSVEGRTSTDTQYF.

This clone showed up just once. This chain connects TRBV19 to TRBJ1-5; D is perhaps TRBD1 (5 bases). CDR3 length: 13 residues. Trimming stripped 10 bases from V and 5 bases from J, with 15 bases between. Germline CDR1 reads LNHDA; CDR2 reads SQIVND (reference sequence). The CDR3, as DNA: TGTGCCACCACAGATCAGGGTTATCAGCCCCAGCATTTT. As protein: CATTDQGYQPQHF.

As for this clone: One end of the junction does not line up with germline, which may come from a read error. This chain links TRBV5-6 with TRBJ2-4, with D possibly TRBD2 on 7 matching bases. This CDR3 has 13 residues. The germline CDR1 and CDR2 sequences are SGHDT and YYEEEE. This CDR3 is CASSLGRGPIMDF. In DNA form, the CDR3 reads TGTGCCAGCAGCTTGGGGCGGGGGCCCATCATGGACTTC.

The rearrangement joins TRBV5-6 to TRBJ1-4; D remains ambiguous. Germline V gene lookup returns CDR1 SGHDT and CDR2 YYEEEE. The V end was cut by 4 bases, the J end by 8 bases, with 18 bases between. This CDR3 spans 15 amino acids. This CDR3 reads CASSPSFRNFEKLFF. CDR3 sequence (DNA): TGTGCCAGCAGCCCCAGCTTTAGGAACTTCGAAAAACTGTTTTTT. The whole variable domain, filled in from reference TRBV5-6 and TRBJ1-4, reads DAGVTQSPTHLIKTRGQQVTLRCSPKSGHDTVSWYQQALGQGPQFIFQYYEEEERQRGNFPDRFSGHQFPNYSSELNVNALLLGDSALYLCASSPSFRNFEKLFFGSGTQLSVL.

In the case of this clone: Other DNA sequences within the sample encode an identical CDR3. The CDR3: CSVNDGYTF. The CDR3 nucleotides read TGCAGCGTTAATGATGGCTACACCTTC. This chain connects TRBV29-1 to TRBJ1-2; D unclear. The CDR3 runs to 9 residues. The V gene lost 5 bases and the J gene lost 6 bases, with 4 bases spanning the gap. Per germline, CDR1 SQVTM and CDR2 ANQGSEA.

This chain joins TRBV5-1 and TRBJ2-3, with 11 bases aligning to TRBD2. CDR1 and CDR2 (germline): SGHRS, YFSETQ. J was trimmed by 6 bases and V by 6 bases; bases with no gene match: 6. This CDR3 has 14 residues. CDR3 residues: CASNPSGGQDTQYF. The CDR3 region has the DNA TGCGCCAGCAATCCTAGCGGGGGGCAGGATACGCAGTATTTT.

The chain is built from TRBV7-3 and TRBJ2-3, with D unclear. This CDR3 has 13 amino acids. Trimming removed 5 bases at V and 3 bases at J, with 9 bases between. Looked up from germline, CDR1 is SGHTA and CDR2 is FQGTGA. The CDR3 sequence is CASSQTITDTQYF. For the CDR3, the DNA is TGTGCCAGCAGCCAGACCATAACAGATACGCAGTATTTT.

This clone was counted only a few times. J is TRBJ1-2 and V is TRBV6-1; D not resolved. CDR1 and CDR2 from the germline V gene are MNHNS and SASEGT. This CDR3 region has 12 residues. Trimming took off 7 bases at V and 1 base at J, with 7 bases between the two ends. CDR3 sequence: CASNGNNYGYTF. The CDR3 bases are TGTGCCAGCAATGGCAATAACTATGGCTACACCTTC.

This sequence joins TRBV18 and TRBJ2-7; possibly TRBD2 for D (5 bases). V lost 6 bases and J 4 bases, leaving 22 bases between the germline ends. The CDR3 extends over 16 amino acids. The germline gives CDR1 KGHSH, CDR2 LQKENI. CDR3 sequence reads: CASSPPGPRVPYEQYF. CDR3 DNA sequence: TGTGCCAGCTCGCCGCCGGGTCCGAGGGTACCTTACGAGCAGTACTTC.